This T cell receptor (beta chain) was sequenced during a study of blood T cell repertoires in COVID-19. Participant-given clinical history determined each cohort assignment. Trimming removed 7 bases from V and 0 bases from J, with 15 bases in between. Germline V CDR1 and CDR2: SGHTA, FQGNSA. The CDR3 extends over 15 amino acids. Some clones are missing from TCRdb's copy, which holds only in-frame ones; the method was immunoSEQ multiplex PCR. The repertoire has 200,000 or so clones, around four fifths of them found once; the top ten carry approximately 4.9%. Sequenced material: PBMCs or T cells enriched from blood (not recorded which). This clonotype originated in a woman between 45 and 65 years old who had been exposed to COVID-19. The genes are TRBV7-2 and TRBJ1-1; D may be TRBD1 (5 bases). The CDR3 DNA sequence: TGTGCCAGCATAAGGGAAAGGGGAATGAACACTGAAGCTTTCTTT. This sequence encodes CASIRERGMNTEAFF.